This TCR beta chain derives from a study of T-cell reconstitution after alpha-beta-depleted transplantation in children. It was with unique molecular identifiers that the TCRbeta library was prepared. TCRdb processed the PCR reads anew with MiXCR; each CDR3 protein has one entry. The sample has around 250,000 distinct CDR3 sequences; over 8% are singletons. CDR3 length: 15 residues. V lost 4 bases and J 4 bases, leaving 14 bases between the germline ends. CDR1 and CDR2 from the germline V gene are MGHRA and YSYEKL. There are many counts of this clonotype. The sample consisted of PBMCs from the stem cell graft donor, taken from the stem cell graft. The J gene is TRBJ2-1, the V gene TRBV4-1; D possibly corresponds to TRBD2 (6 bases). The sequence came from a human donor who donated a stem cell graft to a child with SCID. CDR3 residues: CASSRSRDSYNEQFF. The CDR3 coding sequence is TGCGCCAGCAGCCGGAGCCGGGACTCATACAATGAGCAGTTCTTC.